Given below is one T cell receptor beta chain in context. An assay was performed, and its level was deep. Data came from immunoSEQ multiplex PCR; TCRdb stores just in-frame clones and leaves some out. The table records hundreds of thousands of clones, approximately 79% of them present only once. V gave up 3 bases and J gave up 3 bases, with 9 bases separating them. Germline V gene sequence: CDR1 SEHNR, CDR2 FQNEAQ (reference sequence). CDR3 length: 13 residues. This entry belongs to a study of shared clonotypes between healthy human individuals. Study-wide background: The cohort comprised a couple of women and a few men. Their ages spanned 18 to 49 years.

Both subsets, CD45RA+ naive and CD45RA-negative memory, were split from the CD4+ cells. This sequence was found in a woman in her 30s in good health. The sequencing input was memory CD4+ T cells sorted from blood. Subset indicated: CD45RA-negative fraction. The chain links TRBV7-9 to TRBJ2-7; D is unresolved. This CDR3 is CASSFADLYEQYF. The CDR3 DNA follows: TGTGCCAGCAGCTTCGCGGATCTCTACGAGCAGTACTTC.